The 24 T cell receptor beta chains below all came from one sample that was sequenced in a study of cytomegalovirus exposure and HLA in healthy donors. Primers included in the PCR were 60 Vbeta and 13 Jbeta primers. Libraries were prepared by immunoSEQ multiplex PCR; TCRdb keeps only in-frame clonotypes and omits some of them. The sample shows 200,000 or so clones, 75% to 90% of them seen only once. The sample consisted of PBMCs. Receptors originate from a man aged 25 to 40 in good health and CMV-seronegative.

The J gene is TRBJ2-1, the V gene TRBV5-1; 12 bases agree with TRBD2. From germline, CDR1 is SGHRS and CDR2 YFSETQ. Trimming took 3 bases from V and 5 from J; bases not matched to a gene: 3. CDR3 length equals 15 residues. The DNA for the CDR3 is TGCGCCAGCAGCTCACTAGCGGGGGGAAACAATGAGCAGTTCTTC. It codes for CASSSLAGGNNEQFF.

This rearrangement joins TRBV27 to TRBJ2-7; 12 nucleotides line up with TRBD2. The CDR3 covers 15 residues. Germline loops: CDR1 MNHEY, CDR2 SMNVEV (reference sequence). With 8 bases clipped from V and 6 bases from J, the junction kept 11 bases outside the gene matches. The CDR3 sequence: CASREASGRVTEQYF. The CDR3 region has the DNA TGTGCCAGCCGCGAAGCTAGCGGGAGGGTAACCGAGCAGTACTTC.

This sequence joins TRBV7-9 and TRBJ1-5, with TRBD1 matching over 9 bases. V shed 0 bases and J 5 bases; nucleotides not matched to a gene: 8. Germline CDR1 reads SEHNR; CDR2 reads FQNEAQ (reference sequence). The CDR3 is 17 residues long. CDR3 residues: CASSLAATGGGDQPQHF. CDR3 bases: TGTGCCAGCAGCTTAGCGGCGACAGGGGGAGGTGATCAGCCCCAGCATTTT.

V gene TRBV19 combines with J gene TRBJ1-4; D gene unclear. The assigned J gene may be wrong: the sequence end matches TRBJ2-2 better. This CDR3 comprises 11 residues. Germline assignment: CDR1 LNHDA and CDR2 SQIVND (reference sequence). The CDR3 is CASSRVTELFF. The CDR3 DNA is TGTGCCAGTAGTCGTGTGACGGAGCTGTTTTTT.

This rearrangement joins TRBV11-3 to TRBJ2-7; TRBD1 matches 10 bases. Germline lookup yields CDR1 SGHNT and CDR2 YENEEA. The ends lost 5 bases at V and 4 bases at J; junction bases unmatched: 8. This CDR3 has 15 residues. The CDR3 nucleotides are TGTGCCAGCAGCGCAGGGACAGGGGACGCTTACGAGCAGTACTTC. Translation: CASSAGTGDAYEQYF.

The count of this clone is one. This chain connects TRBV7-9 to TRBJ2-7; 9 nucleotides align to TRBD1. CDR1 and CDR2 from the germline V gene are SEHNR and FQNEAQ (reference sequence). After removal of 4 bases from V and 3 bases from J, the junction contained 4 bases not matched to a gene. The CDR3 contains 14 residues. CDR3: CASSYPGQGYEQYF. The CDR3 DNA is TGTGCCAGCAGCTACCCGGGACAGGGCTACGAGCAGTACTTC.

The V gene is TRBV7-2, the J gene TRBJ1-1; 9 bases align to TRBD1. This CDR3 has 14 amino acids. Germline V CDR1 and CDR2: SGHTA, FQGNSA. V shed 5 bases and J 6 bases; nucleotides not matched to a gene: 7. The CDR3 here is CASSPGQGWSEAFF. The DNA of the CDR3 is TGTGCCAGCAGCCCCGGACAGGGGTGGTCTGAAGCTTTCTTT.

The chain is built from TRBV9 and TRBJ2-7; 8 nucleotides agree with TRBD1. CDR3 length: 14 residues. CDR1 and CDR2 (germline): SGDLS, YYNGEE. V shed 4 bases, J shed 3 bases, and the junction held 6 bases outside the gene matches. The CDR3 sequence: CASSPTRGHYEQYF. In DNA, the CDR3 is TGTGCCAGCAGCCCGACCAGGGGGCACTACGAGCAGTACTTC.

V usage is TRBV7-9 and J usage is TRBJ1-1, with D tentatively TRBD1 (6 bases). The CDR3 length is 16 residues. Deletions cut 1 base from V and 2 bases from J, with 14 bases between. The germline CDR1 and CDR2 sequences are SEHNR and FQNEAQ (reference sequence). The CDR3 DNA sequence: TGTGCCAGCAGCTTAGTACAGACAGGTGTTAACACTGAAGCTTTCTTT. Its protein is CASSLVQTGVNTEAFF.

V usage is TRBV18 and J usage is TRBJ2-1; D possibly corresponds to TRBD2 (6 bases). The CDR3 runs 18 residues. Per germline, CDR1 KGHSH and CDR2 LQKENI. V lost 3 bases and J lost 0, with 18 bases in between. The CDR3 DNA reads TGTGCCAGCTCACCGTGGGTGGGGGGAACCCACTCCTACAATGAGCAGTTCTTC. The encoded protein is CASSPWVGGTHSYNEQFF.

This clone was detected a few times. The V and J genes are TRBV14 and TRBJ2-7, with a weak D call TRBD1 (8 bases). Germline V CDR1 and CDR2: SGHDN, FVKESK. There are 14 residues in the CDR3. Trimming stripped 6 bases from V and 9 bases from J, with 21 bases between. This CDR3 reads CASSLQGAGVGQYF. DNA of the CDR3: TGTGCCAGCAGTCTCCAGGGGGCGGGAGTAGGGCAGTACTTC.

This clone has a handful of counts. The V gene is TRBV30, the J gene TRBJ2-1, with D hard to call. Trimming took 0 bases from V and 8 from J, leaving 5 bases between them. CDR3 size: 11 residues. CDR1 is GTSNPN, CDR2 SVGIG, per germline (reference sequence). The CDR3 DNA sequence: TGTGCCTGGAGTGTACTGCATGAGCAGTTCTTC. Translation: CAWSVLHEQFF.

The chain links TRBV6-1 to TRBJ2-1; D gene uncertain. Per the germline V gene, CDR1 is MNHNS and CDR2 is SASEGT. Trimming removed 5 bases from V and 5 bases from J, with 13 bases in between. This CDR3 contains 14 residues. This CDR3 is CASSPTDIHNEQFF. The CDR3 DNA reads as TGTGCCAGCAGTCCTACAGACATACACAATGAGCAGTTCTTC.

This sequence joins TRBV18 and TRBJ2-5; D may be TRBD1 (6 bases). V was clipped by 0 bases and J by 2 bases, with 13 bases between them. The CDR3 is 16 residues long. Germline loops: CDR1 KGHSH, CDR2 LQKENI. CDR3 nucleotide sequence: TGTGCCAGCTCACCACCCGGACAGAGGGAGCAAGAGACCCAGTACTTC. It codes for CASSPPGQREQETQYF.

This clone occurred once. The CDR3 DNA reads TGTGCCAGCAGCTTAGAAATACTAGCAAGAGATACGCAGTATTTT. Translating gives CASSLEILARDTQYF. The V and J genes are TRBV7-2 and TRBJ2-3, with D perhaps TRBD2 (6 bases). The CDR3 sequence is 15 residues long. Germline V CDR1 and CDR2: SGHTA, FQGNSA. V dropped 1 base and J dropped 5 bases, with 13 bases sitting between them.

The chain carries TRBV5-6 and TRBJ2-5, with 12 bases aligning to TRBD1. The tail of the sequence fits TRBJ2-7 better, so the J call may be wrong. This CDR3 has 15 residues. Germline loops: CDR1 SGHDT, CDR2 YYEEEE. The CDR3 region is CASSFSGTGGDEQYF. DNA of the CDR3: TGTGCCAGCAGCTTCTCCGGGACAGGGGGCGACGAGCAGTACTTC.

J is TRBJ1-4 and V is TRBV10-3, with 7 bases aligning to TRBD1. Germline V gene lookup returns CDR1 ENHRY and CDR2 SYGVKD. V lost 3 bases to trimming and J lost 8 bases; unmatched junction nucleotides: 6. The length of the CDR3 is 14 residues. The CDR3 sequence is CAISDSRGEEKLFF. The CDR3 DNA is TGTGCCATCAGTGATTCCAGGGGGGAGGAAAAACTGTTTTTT.

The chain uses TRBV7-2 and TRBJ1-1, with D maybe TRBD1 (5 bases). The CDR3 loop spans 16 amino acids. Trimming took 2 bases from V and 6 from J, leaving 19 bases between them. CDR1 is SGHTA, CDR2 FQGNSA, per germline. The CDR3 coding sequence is TGTGCCAGCAGCTTAAACGTACGAGTGGAAGGGGCTGAAGCTTTCTTT. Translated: CASSLNVRVEGAEAFF.

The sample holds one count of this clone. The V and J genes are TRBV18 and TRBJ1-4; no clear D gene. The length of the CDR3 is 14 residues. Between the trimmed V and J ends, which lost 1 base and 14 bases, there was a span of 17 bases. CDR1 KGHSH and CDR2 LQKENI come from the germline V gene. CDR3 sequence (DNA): TGTGCCAGCTCACCACGCAGTGGCAGACACTTTCTGTTTTTT. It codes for CASSPRSGRHFLFF.

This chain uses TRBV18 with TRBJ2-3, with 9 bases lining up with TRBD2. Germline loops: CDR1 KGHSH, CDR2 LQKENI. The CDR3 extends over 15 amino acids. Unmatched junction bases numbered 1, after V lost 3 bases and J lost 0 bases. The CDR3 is CASSPSGGSTDTQYF. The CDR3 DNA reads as TGTGCCAGCTCACCTAGCGGGGGAAGCACAGATACGCAGTATTTT.

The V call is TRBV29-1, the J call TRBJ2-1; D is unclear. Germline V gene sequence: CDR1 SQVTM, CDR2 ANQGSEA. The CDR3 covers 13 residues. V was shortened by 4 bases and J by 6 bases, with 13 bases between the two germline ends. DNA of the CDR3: TGCAGCGTTGTAGCCCCTTCACTCAATGAGCAGTTCTTC. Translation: CSVVAPSLNEQFF.

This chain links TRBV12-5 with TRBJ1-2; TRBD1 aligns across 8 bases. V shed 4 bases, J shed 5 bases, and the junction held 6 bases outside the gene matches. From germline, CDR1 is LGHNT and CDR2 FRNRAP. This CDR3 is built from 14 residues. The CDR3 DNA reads TGTGCTAGTGGTTCCCCCGGACAGGGATATGGCTACACCTTC. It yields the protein CASGSPGQGYGYTF. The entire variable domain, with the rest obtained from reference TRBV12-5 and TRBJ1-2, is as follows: DARVTQTPRHKVTEMGQEVTMRCQPILGHNTVFWYRQTMMQGLELLAYFRNRAPLDDSGMPKDRFSAEMPDATLATLKIQPSEPRDSAVYFCASGSPGQGYGYTFGSGTRLTVV.

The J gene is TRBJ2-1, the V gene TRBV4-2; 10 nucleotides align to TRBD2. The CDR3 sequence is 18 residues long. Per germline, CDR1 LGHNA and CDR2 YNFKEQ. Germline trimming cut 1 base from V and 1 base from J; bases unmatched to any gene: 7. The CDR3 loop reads CASSQGVSGGRSYNEQFF. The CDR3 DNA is TGTGCCAGCAGCCAAGGGGTTAGCGGGGGGCGGTCCTACAATGAGCAGTTCTTC.

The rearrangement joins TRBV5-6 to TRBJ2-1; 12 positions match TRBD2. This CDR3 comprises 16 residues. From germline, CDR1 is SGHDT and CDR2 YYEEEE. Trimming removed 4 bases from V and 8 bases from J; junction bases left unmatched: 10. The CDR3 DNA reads TGTGCCAGCAGCCTGCTAGCGGGAGGGGGATTCGATGAGCAGTTCTTC. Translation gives CASSLLAGGGFDEQFF.